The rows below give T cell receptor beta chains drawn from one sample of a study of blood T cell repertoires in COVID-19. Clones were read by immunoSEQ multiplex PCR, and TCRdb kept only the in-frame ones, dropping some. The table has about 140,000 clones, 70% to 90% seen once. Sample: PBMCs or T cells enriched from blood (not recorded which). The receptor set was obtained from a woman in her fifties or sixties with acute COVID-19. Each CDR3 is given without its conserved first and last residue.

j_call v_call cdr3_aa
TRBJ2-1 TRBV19 ASSGQYNEQF
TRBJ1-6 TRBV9 ASSGRGTGGWDSPLH
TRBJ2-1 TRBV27 ASSYGGLANNEQF
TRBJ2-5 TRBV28 ASSLTRTGGRETQY
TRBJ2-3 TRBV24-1 ATSDNAGTSGRATDTQY
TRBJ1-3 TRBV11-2 ASSLATGLSGNTIY
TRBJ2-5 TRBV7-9 ASSSQLAAHGTQY
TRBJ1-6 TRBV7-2 ASSFGTGGYSPLH
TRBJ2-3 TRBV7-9 ASRPGLAGVDTQY
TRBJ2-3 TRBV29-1 SSELLNTDTQY
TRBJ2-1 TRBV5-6 ASSLVGDEQF
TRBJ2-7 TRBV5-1 ASSLVTGAYEQY
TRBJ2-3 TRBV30 ANGGGVSTDTQY
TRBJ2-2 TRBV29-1 SVEDPLAGASNTGELF
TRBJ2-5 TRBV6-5 ASSSLGTGTQETQY
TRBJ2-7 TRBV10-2 ASSELGTGRTYEQY
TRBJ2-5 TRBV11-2 ASSFSSGSGGETQY
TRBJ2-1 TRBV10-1 ASSLGQGAYNEQF
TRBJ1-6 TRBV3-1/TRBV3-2 ASSQVPQVNSPLH
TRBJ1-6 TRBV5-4 ASSFRGYNSPLH
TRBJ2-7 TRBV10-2 ASSVGQGAYEQY
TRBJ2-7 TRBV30 AWSSSYEQY
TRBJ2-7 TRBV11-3 ASSLVQASYEQY
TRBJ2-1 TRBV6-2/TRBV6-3 ASSLLRTSGYNEQF
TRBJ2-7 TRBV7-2 ASSLVGLAGHPEQY
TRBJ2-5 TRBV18 ASSSSGTRGQETQY
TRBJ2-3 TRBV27 ASNAAGARDTQY
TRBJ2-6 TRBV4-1 ASSQSTASGANVLT
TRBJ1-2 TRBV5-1 ASSLSGPLRGGLNGYT
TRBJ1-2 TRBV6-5 ASSFQDYQYGYT
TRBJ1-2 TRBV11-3 ASSPGGPYGYT
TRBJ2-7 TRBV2 ASSRDSYEREY
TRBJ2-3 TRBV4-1 ASSQEAGTSTDTQY
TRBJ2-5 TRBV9 ASSVEVGETQY
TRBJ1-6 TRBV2 ASRGQGRNSPLH
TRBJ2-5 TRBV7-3 ASSREYQETQY
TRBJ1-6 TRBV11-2 ASSSGPSSYNSPLH
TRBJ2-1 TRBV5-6 ASSTPGRDNEQF
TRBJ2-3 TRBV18 ASSPPGGLAGVDTQY
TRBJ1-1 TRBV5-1 ASRPGGVDRGPRETEAF
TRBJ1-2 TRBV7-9 ASSPRGRIRGYT
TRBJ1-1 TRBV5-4 ASSRTGDTEAF
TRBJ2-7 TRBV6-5 ASSSLERVDYEQY
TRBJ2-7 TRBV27 ASSTHSSRGEQY
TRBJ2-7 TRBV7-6 ASSLGGGISYEQY
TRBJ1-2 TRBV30 AWTRDRVEGYT